A single sample gave rise to the 9 T cell receptor beta chains below, sequenced in a study of CD8 T cells in Susac syndrome. When the RNA was reverse transcribed, random hexamers were used with an input of roughly 0.45 to 1 ug. TCRdb reprocessed the immunoSEQ multiplex PCR reads with MiXCR, giving one entry per CDR3 protein. The data show around 170,000 distinct CDR3 sequences, approximately 96% seen once. Sequencing used CD4+ T cells from PBMCs. These receptors were taken from a human donor with Susac syndrome.

V gene TRBV12-3 or TRBV12-4 combines with J gene TRBJ2-6; D ambiguous. The V gene lost 3 bases and the J gene lost 1 base, with 7 bases spanning the gap. This CDR3 comprises 15 residues. The CDR3 nucleotides are TGTGCCAGCAGTTTTAAGGGTTCTGGGGCCAACGTCCTGACTTTC. Translated, it gives CASSFKGSGANVLTF.

This chain links TRBV29-1 with TRBJ1-1; possible D gene TRBD1, 5 bases. V was shortened by 4 bases and J by 1 base, with 13 bases between the two germline ends. The germline gives CDR1 SQVTM, CDR2 ANQGSEA. This CDR3 is 14 amino acids long. The CDR3 protein is CSVVGFGGNTEAFF. The CDR3 region has the DNA TGCAGCGTTGTCGGCTTTGGGGGGAACACTGAAGCTTTCTTT.

The V and J genes are TRBV20-1 and TRBJ1-5; no firm D call. This CDR3 is built from 14 residues. V gave up 6 bases and J gave up 2 bases, with 14 bases separating them. CDR1 is DFQATT, CDR2 SNEGSKA, per germline (reference sequence). CDR3 nucleotide sequence: TGCAGTGCCCACGGGAACCTGGGCAATCAGCCCCAGCATTTT. Its protein product is CSAHGNLGNQPQHF.

V usage is TRBV7-3 and J usage is TRBJ2-5; tentatively, D is TRBD1 or TRBD2 (5 bases each). V was cut by 5 bases and J by 2 bases, with 15 bases left in between. CDR1 is SGHTA, CDR2 FQGTGA, per germline. The CDR3 sequence is 15 residues long. The CDR3 DNA reads TGTGCCAGCAGCACCACCGGGACGGCACAAGAGACCCAGTACTTC. Its translation is CASSTTGTAQETQYF.

V and J are TRBV9 and TRBJ2-2; D remains unclear. Germline V lookup: CDR1 SGDLS, CDR2 YYNGEE. The length of the CDR3 is 13 residues. Trimming removed 0 bases from V and 8 bases from J, with 8 bases in between. CDR3 protein: CASSVVLSGELFF. CDR3 bases: TGTGCCAGCAGCGTAGTCCTGAGTGGGGAGCTGTTTTTT. Combining the CDR3 with reference TRBV9 and TRBJ2-2 gives the whole variable domain DSGVTQTPKHLITATGQRVTLRCSPRSGDLSVYWYQQSLDQGLQFLIQYYNGEERAKGNILERFSAQQFPDLHSELNLSSLELGDSALYFCASSVVLSGELFFGEGSRLTVL.

The chain links TRBV6-5 to TRBJ1-1, with 10 bases fitting TRBD1. CDR1 and CDR2 from the germline V gene are MNHEY and SVGAGI. The CDR3 spans 16 residues. Trimming removed 0 bases from V and 1 base from J; junction bases left unmatched: 2. The CDR3 here is CASSYSTGGSNTEAFF. The CDR3 bases are TGTGCCAGCAGTTACTCGACAGGGGGCTCGAACACTGAAGCTTTCTTT.

The rearrangement uses TRBV20-1 and TRBJ2-3; no definite D call. Per germline, CDR1 DFQATT and CDR2 SNEGSKA (reference sequence). CDR3 length: 15 amino acids. Trimming cost V 3 bases and J 3 bases, with 16 bases left between them. CDR3 residues: CSASVRAGPTDTQYF. CDR3 DNA sequence: TGCAGTGCTAGTGTTAGGGCAGGACCAACAGATACGCAGTATTTT.

In this sample, this clonotype turned up a few times. The V gene is TRBV12-3 or TRBV12-4, the J gene TRBJ2-7; 7 bases are a match to TRBD2. The CDR3 has 15 amino acids. The junction had 8 bases not matched to a gene; V was cut back by 5 bases and J by 1 base. The CDR3 here is CASSRGGGGSYEQYF. The CDR3 DNA follows: TGTGCCAGCAGTCGGGGCGGCGGGGGTTCCTACGAGCAGTACTTC.

The chain carries TRBV23-1 and TRBJ2-7, with TRBD2 matching 10 bases. TRBV23-1 is an open reading frame whose function is uncertain. The CDR3 spans 12 residues. After removal of 10 bases from V and 6 bases from J, the junction contained 6 bases not matched to a gene. CDR3: CATSGGAFEQYF. The CDR3 DNA reads TGCGCCACCAGCGGGGGGGCCTTCGAGCAGTACTTC.